This passage covers 28 T cell receptor beta chains from one sample sequenced in a study of PD-L1 blockade in urothelial cancer. Profiled with immunoSEQ multiplex PCR; TCRdb holds only in-frame clones, not every one. Here the sample spans under 120,000 clones, roughly 88% being singletons. The source material was PBMCs, sampled around atezolizumab (anti-PD-L1) treatment. The source of these receptors is a man aged 45-65 years with urothelial cancer.

The chain employs TRBV27 and TRBJ2-1, with TRBD2 matching 10 bases. CDR1 is MNHEY, CDR2 SMNVEV, per germline (reference sequence). With 5 bases clipped from V and 10 bases from J, the junction kept 5 bases outside the gene matches. This CDR3 is built from 13 residues. CDR3 sequence reads: CASSTSGTREQFF. Here the CDR3 DNA reads TGTGCCAGCAGTACTAGCGGGACTCGCGAGCAGTTCTTC.

The J gene is TRBJ1-4, the V gene TRBV29-1; D unclear. Germline V gives CDR1 SQVTM, CDR2 ANQGSEA. The CDR3 loop spans 12 amino acids. Trimming removed 7 bases at V and 4 bases at J, with 10 bases between. CDR3 in DNA: TGCAGCGCGTCCCACTTTAATGAAAAACTGTTTTTT. Residues: CSASHFNEKLFF.

J is TRBJ2-3 and V is TRBV13; D is unclear. Trimming removed 3 bases from V and 3 bases from J, with 10 bases in between. This CDR3 has 14 amino acids. The germline CDR1 and CDR2 sequences are PRHDT and FYEKMQ (reference sequence). CDR3 loop: CASSFGGVTDTQYF. In DNA form, the CDR3 reads TGTGCCAGCAGCTTTGGCGGAGTGACAGATACGCAGTATTTT.

The chain carries TRBV19 and TRBJ2-5; possible D gene TRBD2, 6 bases. The germline V gene has CDR1 LNHDA and CDR2 SQIVND (reference sequence). V lost 6 bases and J 8 bases, leaving 19 bases between the germline ends. The CDR3 is made up of 14 amino acids. This CDR3 is CASRPGLLSLTQYF. CDR3 DNA: TGTGCCAGTAGGCCCGGACTATTATCCTTAACCCAGTACTTC.

The V and J genes are TRBV7-3 and TRBJ2-3; TRBD2 aligns across 9 bases. The CDR3 contains 17 residues. Germline V CDR1 and CDR2: SGHTA, FQGTGA. The ends lost 0 bases at V and 5 bases at J; junction bases unmatched: 9. CDR3 sequence (DNA): TGTGCCAGCAGCTTAACGGGGCAGCGGGAGGTTGGAGATACGCAGTATTTT. It yields the protein CASSLTGQREVGDTQYF.

The gene calls are TRBV30 and TRBJ1-6, with D uncertain. Trimming removed 0 bases at V and 0 bases at J, with 6 bases between. Germline CDR1 GTSNPN, CDR2 SVGIG (reference sequence). CDR3 length equals 15 residues. The DNA of the CDR3 is TGTGCCTGGAGTGTAATGAGCTCCTATAATTCACCCCTCCACTTT. It is translated as CAWSVMSSYNSPLHF. The complete variable domain, with remaining parts taken from reference TRBV30 and TRBJ1-6, reads SQTIHQWPATLVQPVGSPLSLECTVEGTSNPNLYWYRQAAGRGLQLLFYSVGIGQISSEVPQNLSASRPQDRQFILSSKKLLLSDSGFYLCAWSVMSSYNSPLHFGNGTRLTVT.

This clone showed up just a few times. The gene calls are TRBV7-3 and TRBJ2-4, with D possibly being TRBD1 (6 bases). CDR3 length: 17 residues. Germline-derived CDR1 and CDR2 are SGHTA and FQGTGA. V was clipped by 8 bases and J by 1 base, with 21 bases between them. For the CDR3, the DNA is TGTGCCAGCCCGGAGAGGACAGCCAAAGGGGCCAAAAACATTCAGTACTTC. Translating gives CASPERTAKGAKNIQYF.

The CDR3 nucleotides are TGTGCCAGCAGCTCCTCCGGGACAGGGCGAGAGACCCAGTACTTC. It is translated as CASSSSGTGRETQYF. This rearrangement joins TRBV7-2 to TRBJ2-5; 9 bases are a match to TRBD1. Unmatched junction bases numbered 7, after V lost 4 bases and J lost 4 bases. Germline loops: CDR1 SGHTA, CDR2 FQGNSA. This CDR3 has 15 amino acids.

The J gene is TRBJ1-3, the V gene TRBV5-5; D possibly corresponds to TRBD1 (5 bases). The CDR3 runs to 14 residues. V lost 0 bases, J lost 4 bases, and 8 bases lay in between. In germline, CDR1 is SGHKS, CDR2 YYEKEE (reference sequence). The DNA of the CDR3 is TGTGCCAGCAGCTTGGGGGGCTGGGGAAACACCATATATTTT. It codes for CASSLGGWGNTIYF.

The J gene is TRBJ2-7, the V gene TRBV13; maybe TRBD2 (6 bases). V was shortened by 3 bases and J by 2 bases, with 8 bases between the two germline ends. The CDR3 is 13 amino acids. From germline, CDR1 is PRHDT and CDR2 FYEKMQ (reference sequence). The CDR3 DNA follows: TGTGCCAGCAGCTTCCGGGGGACCTACGAGCAGTACTTC. This translates into CASSFRGTYEQYF.

The V gene is TRBV29-1, the J gene TRBJ1-5, with TRBD1 identical over 7 bases. V shed 5 bases, J shed 5 bases, and the junction held 6 bases outside the gene matches. Germline lookup yields CDR1 SQVTM and CDR2 ANQGSEA. The CDR3 is made up of 13 amino acids. CDR3 loop: CSVRTGSDQPQHF. The DNA of the CDR3 is TGCAGCGTTCGGACAGGCAGTGATCAGCCCCAGCATTTT.

This sequence joins TRBV19 and TRBJ1-5, with D possibly matching TRBD1 (6 bases). In germline, CDR1 is LNHDA, CDR2 SQIVND (reference sequence). This CDR3 contains 14 residues. V was shortened by 5 bases and J by 7 bases, with 15 bases between the two germline ends. The CDR3 loop reads CASSLWQGPQPQHF. In DNA form, the CDR3 reads TGTGCCAGTAGTTTATGGCAGGGGCCCCAGCCCCAGCATTTT.

The chain employs TRBV28 and TRBJ2-7, with 12 bases matching TRBD2. Trimming cost V 5 bases and J 9 bases; bases outside gene matches: 11. Germline CDR1 reads MDHEN; CDR2 reads SYDVKM. CDR3 length: 15 amino acids. CDR3 in amino acids: CASSEASGRALGQYF. As DNA, the CDR3 is TGTGCCAGCAGTGAGGCTAGCGGGAGGGCCCTCGGGCAGTACTTC.

This chain joins TRBV6-1 and TRBJ2-1, with 8 bases matching TRBD2. After removal of 4 bases from V and 9 bases from J, the junction contained 11 bases not matched to a gene. The CDR3 has 15 amino acids. CDR1 MNHNS and CDR2 SASEGT come from the germline V gene. CDR3 in DNA: TGTGCCAGCAGTGTCGTGGGACTAGGAGTCGGTGAGCAGTTCTTC. Its protein is CASSVVGLGVGEQFF.

V gene TRBV5-5 combines with J gene TRBJ2-2; no reliable D call. The CDR3 consists of 13 residues. CDR1 is SGHKS and CDR2 is YYEKEE in the germline V gene (reference sequence). Trimming stripped 2 bases from V and 3 bases from J, with 5 bases between. CDR3 residues: CASSLTYTGELFF. The DNA of the CDR3 is TGTGCCAGCAGCTTAACATACACCGGGGAGCTGTTTTTT. The complete variable domain, with remaining parts taken from reference TRBV5-5 and TRBJ2-2, reads DAGVTQSPTHLIKTRGQQVTLRCSPISGHKSVSWYQQVLGQGPQFIFQYYEKEERGRGNFPDRFSARQFPNYSSELNVNALLLGDSALYLCASSLTYTGELFFGEGSRLTVL.

Ten or more counts support this clone. This sequence joins TRBV19 and TRBJ2-1; 8 bases line up with TRBD2. The CDR3 runs 15 residues. The J segment lost 10 bases and the V segment lost 5 bases, leaving 13 bases of the junction unmatched. Germline lookup yields CDR1 LNHDA and CDR2 SQIVND (reference sequence). Written as DNA, the CDR3 is TGTGCCAGTAGTCAACACAAGGGACTAGTAGGGGAGCAGTTCTTC. Translation: CASSQHKGLVGEQFF.

In its sample, this clone was seen once. This chain joins TRBV28 and TRBJ1-2; 9 bases align to TRBD1. The junction had 9 bases not matched to a gene; V was cut back by 10 bases and J by 9 bases. Germline CDR1 is MDHEN and CDR2 is SYDVKM. The CDR3 covers 12 residues. This CDR3 is CATDRDRVSYTF. Written as DNA, the CDR3 is TGTGCCACCGATCGGGACAGGGTCAGCTACACCTTC.

The chain is built from TRBV7-2 and TRBJ2-3, with 8 bases aligning to TRBD1. This CDR3 has 15 residues. V trimming: 5 bases; J trimming: 4 bases; junction bases outside the gene matches: 8. CDR1 and CDR2 (germline): SGHTA, FQGNSA. CDR3 nucleotides: TGTGCCAGCAGCGCCCAGGGGGCGGACGCAGATACGCAGTATTTT. Residues: CASSAQGADADTQYF.

This chain links TRBV28 with TRBJ1-4; perhaps TRBD1 as D (5 bases). Trimming took 6 bases from V and 3 from J, leaving 11 bases between them. Germline V gene sequence: CDR1 MDHEN, CDR2 SYDVKM. This CDR3 is built from 14 residues. The CDR3 bases are TGTGCCAGCAGCTCAGGGTCGGCTAATGAAAAACTGTTTTTT. Its translation: CASSSGSANEKLFF.

The V call is TRBV4-2, the J call TRBJ2-7, with TRBD2 as a possible D gene (5 bases). The germline gives CDR1 LGHNA, CDR2 YNFKEQ. The CDR3 is 13 amino acids. V gave up 1 base and J gave up 8 bases, with 12 bases separating them. CDR3 in DNA: TGTGCCAGCAGCCAAGGAATGGGAGAGCAGCAGTACTTC. Protein product: CASSQGMGEQQYF.

The chain couples TRBV5-1 to TRBJ2-1; D unresolved. Germline CDR1 reads SGHRS; CDR2 reads YFSETQ. The length of the CDR3 is 16 residues. Trimming removed 0 bases from V and 0 bases from J, with 10 bases in between. CDR3 amino acids: CASSLESRSSYNEQFF. CDR3 sequence (DNA): TGCGCCAGCAGCTTGGAGTCCCGGAGCTCCTACAATGAGCAGTTCTTC.

The chain is built from TRBV28 and TRBJ1-5, with 9 bases aligning to TRBD1. Unmatched junction bases numbered 5, after V lost 5 bases and J lost 3 bases. There are 15 residues in the CDR3. Germline lookup yields CDR1 MDHEN and CDR2 SYDVKM. The CDR3 sequence: CASSTGGFFNQPQHF. The CDR3 nucleotides are TGTGCCAGCAGTACAGGGGGCTTTTTCAATCAGCCCCAGCATTTT.

The V call is TRBV28, the J call TRBJ1-6; a weak D match, TRBD1 (6 bases). The germline CDR1 and CDR2 sequences are MDHEN and SYDVKM. V lost 6 bases and J 7 bases, leaving 16 bases between the germline ends. CDR3 length equals 15 residues. The CDR3 DNA is TGTGCCAGCAGCCTCGGACAGCTCAACAATTCACCCCTCCACTTT. Translated, it gives CASSLGQLNNSPLHF.

This chain links TRBV7-2 with TRBJ2-3; D not resolved. V was cut by 1 base and J by 4 bases, with 3 bases left in between. This CDR3 has 12 residues. The germline V gene encodes CDR1 SGHTA and CDR2 FQGNSA. CDR3 region: CASSLVSDTQYF. CDR3 sequence (DNA): TGTGCCAGCAGCTTAGTATCAGATACGCAGTATTTT.

This clone was detected once. This specimen includes other DNA sequences encoding the same CDR3. J is TRBJ1-1 and V is TRBV19, with D uncertain. V shed 6 bases and J shed 3 bases, with 11 bases lying between them. The CDR3 spans 13 residues. CDR1 is LNHDA and CDR2 is SQIVND in the germline V gene (reference sequence). The CDR3 spells CASSDAGYTEAFF. DNA of the CDR3: TGTGCCAGTAGCGACGCAGGTTACACTGAAGCTTTCTTT. Together with reference TRBV19 and TRBJ1-1, the CDR3 gives the full variable domain: DGGITQSPKYLFRKEGQNVTLSCEQNLNHDAMYWYRQDPGQGLRLIYYSQIVNDFQKGDIAEGYSVSREKKESFPLTVTSAQKNPTAFYLCASSDAGYTEAFFGQGTRLTVV.

The CDR3 bases are TGCAGCGTTCGGGACAGAAACTATGGCTACACCTTC. This encodes CSVRDRNYGYTF. V and J are TRBV29-1 and TRBJ1-2, with 7 bases identical to TRBD1. The CDR3 length is 12 residues. Trimming at V came to 5 bases and at J to 2 bases, leaving 2 bases not matched to a gene. The germline V gene encodes CDR1 SQVTM and CDR2 ANQGSEA.

The chain has TRBV7-9 and TRBJ2-7, with 12 bases that match TRBD1. Trimming took 3 bases from V and 9 from J; bases not matched to a gene: 6. Per germline, CDR1 SEHNR and CDR2 FQNEAQ (reference sequence). This CDR3 has 14 residues. CDR3 coding DNA: TGTGCCAGCAGCTTGGAAGGGACAGGGGGCCTGCAGTACTTC. Translating it yields CASSLEGTGGLQYF.

This chain connects TRBV2 to TRBJ2-7, with 12 positions matching TRBD2. V dropped 6 bases and J dropped 3; count of bases not matched to a gene: 3. Germline V gene data show CDR1 as SNHLY and CDR2 as FYNNEI. This CDR3 comprises 14 residues. The CDR3: CASSRLAGVYEQYF. The CDR3, as DNA: TGTGCCAGCAGCCGACTAGCGGGAGTCTACGAGCAGTACTTC.